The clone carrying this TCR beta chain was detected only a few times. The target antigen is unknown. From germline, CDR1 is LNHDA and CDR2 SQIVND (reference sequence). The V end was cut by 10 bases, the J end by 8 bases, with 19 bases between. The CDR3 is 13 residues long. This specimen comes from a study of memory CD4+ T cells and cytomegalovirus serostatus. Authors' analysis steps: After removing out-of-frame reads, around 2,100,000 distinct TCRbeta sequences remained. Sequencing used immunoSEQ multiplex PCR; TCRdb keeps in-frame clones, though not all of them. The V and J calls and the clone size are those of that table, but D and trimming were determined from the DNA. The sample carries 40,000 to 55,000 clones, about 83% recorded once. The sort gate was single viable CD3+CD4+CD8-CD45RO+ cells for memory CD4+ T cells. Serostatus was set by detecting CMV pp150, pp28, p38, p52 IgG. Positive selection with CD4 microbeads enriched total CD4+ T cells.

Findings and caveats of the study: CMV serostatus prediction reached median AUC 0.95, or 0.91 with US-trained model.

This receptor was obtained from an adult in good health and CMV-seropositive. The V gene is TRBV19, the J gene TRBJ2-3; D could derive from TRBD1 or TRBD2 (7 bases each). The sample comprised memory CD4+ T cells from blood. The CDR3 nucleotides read TGTGCCACTCGGGGGGACAGTCGTGGTACGCAGTATTTT. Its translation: CATRGDSRGTQYF.